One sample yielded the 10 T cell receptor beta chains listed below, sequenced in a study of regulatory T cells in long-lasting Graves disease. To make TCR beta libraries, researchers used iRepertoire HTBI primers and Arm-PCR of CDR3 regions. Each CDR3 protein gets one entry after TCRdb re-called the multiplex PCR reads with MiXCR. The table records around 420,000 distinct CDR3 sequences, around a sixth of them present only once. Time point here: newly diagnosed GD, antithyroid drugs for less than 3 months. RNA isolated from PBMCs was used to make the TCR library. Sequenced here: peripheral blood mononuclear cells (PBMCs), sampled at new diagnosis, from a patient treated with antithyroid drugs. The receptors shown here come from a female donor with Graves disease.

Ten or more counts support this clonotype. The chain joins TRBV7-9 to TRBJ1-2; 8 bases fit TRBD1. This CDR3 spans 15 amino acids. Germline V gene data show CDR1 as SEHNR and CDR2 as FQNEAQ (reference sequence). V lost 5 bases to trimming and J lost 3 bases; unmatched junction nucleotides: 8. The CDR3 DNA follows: TGTGCCAGCAGCCACCTGGACAGGGCTGACTATGGCTACACCTTC. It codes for CASSHLDRADYGYTF.

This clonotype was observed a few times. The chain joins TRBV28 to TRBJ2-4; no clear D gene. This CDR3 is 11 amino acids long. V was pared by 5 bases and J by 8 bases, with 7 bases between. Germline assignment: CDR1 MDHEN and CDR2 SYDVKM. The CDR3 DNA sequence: TGTGCCAGCAGTGCACCCCACATTCAGTACTTC. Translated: CASSAPHIQYF.

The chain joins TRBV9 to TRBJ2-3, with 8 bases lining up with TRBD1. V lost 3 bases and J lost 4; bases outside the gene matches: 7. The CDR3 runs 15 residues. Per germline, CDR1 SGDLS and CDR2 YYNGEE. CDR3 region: CASSATQGAADTQYF. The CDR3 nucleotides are TGTGCCAGCAGCGCCACGCAGGGGGCGGCAGATACGCAGTATTTT.

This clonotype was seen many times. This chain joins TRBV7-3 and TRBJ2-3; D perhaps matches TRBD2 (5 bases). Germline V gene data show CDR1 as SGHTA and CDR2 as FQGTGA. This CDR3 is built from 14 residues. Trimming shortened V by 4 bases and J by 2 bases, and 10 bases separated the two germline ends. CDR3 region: CASSSSRSTDTQYF. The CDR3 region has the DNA TGTGCCAGCAGCTCTAGCCGGTCCACAGATACGCAGTATTTT.

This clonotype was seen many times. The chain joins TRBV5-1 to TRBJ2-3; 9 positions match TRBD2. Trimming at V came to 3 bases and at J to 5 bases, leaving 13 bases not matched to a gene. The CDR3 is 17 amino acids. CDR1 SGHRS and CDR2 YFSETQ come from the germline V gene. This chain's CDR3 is CASSSQGLAGRQDTQYF. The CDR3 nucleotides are TGCGCCAGCAGCTCGCAGGGCCTAGCGGGGAGACAAGATACGCAGTATTTT.

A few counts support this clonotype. CDR3 nucleotides: TGCGCCAGCAGCCAAGCAGCCTTTGGGGACTATGGCTACACCTTC. It codes for CASSQAAFGDYGYTF. The chain employs TRBV4-3 and TRBJ1-2, with D uncertain. The V gene's germline CDR1 is LGHNA and CDR2 YSLEER. This CDR3 region has 15 residues. Between the trimmed V and J ends, which lost 1 base and 3 bases, there was a span of 12 bases.

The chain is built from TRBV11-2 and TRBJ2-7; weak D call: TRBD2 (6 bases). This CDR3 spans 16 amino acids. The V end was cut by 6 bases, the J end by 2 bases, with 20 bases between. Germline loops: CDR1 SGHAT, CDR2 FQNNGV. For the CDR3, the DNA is TGTGCCAGCAGGGGGGAAAGGAGGGGACCGGCCTACGAGCAGTACTTC. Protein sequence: CASRGERRGPAYEQYF.

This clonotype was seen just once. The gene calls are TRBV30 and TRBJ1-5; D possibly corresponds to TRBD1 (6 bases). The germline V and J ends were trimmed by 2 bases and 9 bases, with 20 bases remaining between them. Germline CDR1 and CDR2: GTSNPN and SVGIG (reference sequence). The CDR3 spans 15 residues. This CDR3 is CAWSREVGGPLPQHF. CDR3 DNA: TGTGCCTGGAGTCGCGAGGTGGGGGGGCCCTTGCCCCAGCATTTT.

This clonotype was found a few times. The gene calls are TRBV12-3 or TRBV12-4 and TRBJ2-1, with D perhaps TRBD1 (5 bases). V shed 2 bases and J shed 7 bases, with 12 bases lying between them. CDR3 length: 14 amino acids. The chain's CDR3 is CASSLNRGGNEQFF. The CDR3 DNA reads TGTGCCAGCAGTTTAAATAGGGGCGGAAATGAGCAGTTCTTC.

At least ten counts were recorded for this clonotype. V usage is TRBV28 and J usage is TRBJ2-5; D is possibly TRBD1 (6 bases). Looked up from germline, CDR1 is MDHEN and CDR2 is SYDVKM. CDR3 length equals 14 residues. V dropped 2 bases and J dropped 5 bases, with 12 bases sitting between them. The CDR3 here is CASSLPNRAETQYF. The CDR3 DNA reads TGTGCCAGCAGTTTACCCAACAGGGCTGAGACCCAGTACTTC.